This T cell receptor beta chain was recovered during a study of blood T cells in healthy people across ages. The study, taken as a whole, reports: Roughly linearly, TCR beta diversity per million T cells fell as age increased.

This clonotype has only a few counts. No antigen is known for it. Per germline, CDR1 MNHEY and CDR2 SVGEGT. With 3 bases removed from V and 3 bases from J, the gap between germline ends came to 9 bases. The CDR3 consists of 14 residues. A sample-barcoded 5' primer and a J-beta primer mix were used in a second PCR of roughly 7 to 11 cycles. Using its own MiXCR run on the 5' RACE reads, TCRdb lists one record per CDR3 protein. The sample has about 800,000 distinct CDR3 sequences, 25% seen once. This sample was shared with a second study, whose subject was T cells of mothers and their children.

The clonotype comes from a boy aged 10-17 years in good health. The rearrangement joins TRBV6-2 or TRBV6-3 to TRBJ1-5; tentatively, D is TRBD1 (5 bases). Sequencing was performed on blood. The CDR3 sequence is CASSYWGNNQPQHF. For the CDR3, the DNA is TGTGCCAGCAGTTATTGGGGCAACAATCAGCCCCAGCATTTT.